This note documents a single T cell receptor (beta chain) sequence. Its target is unknown. V shed 7 bases, J shed 6 bases, and the junction held 4 bases outside the gene matches. The CDR3 length is 13 residues. Germline lookup yields CDR1 MNHEY and CDR2 SVGAGI. As for the donors, each was a healthy bone marrow donor. This record comes from a study of cytomegalovirus exposure and HLA in healthy donors. The wider study: The early release's HLA-typed donors yielded 78 million or so unique TCRs. Findings and limits, study-wide: A later analysis, which compared TCR beta chains of equal frequency, found the HLA-associated ones more clonally expanded.

PCR was performed using 60 Vbeta and 13 Jbeta primers. Assay used: immunoSEQ multiplex PCR; TCRdb lists only in-frame clones, some missing. The repertoire has 170,000 or so clones, roughly 80% of them found once; the top ten carry about 4.9%. What was sequenced was PBMCs. This sequence was found in a man between 18 and 29 years old in good health and CMV-seronegative. J is TRBJ2-5 and V is TRBV6-5; 11 bases line up with TRBD2. The CDR3 coding sequence is TGTGCCAGCAAGCCTAGCGGGGGGCAGACCCAGTACTTC. Its protein product is CASKPSGGQTQYF.